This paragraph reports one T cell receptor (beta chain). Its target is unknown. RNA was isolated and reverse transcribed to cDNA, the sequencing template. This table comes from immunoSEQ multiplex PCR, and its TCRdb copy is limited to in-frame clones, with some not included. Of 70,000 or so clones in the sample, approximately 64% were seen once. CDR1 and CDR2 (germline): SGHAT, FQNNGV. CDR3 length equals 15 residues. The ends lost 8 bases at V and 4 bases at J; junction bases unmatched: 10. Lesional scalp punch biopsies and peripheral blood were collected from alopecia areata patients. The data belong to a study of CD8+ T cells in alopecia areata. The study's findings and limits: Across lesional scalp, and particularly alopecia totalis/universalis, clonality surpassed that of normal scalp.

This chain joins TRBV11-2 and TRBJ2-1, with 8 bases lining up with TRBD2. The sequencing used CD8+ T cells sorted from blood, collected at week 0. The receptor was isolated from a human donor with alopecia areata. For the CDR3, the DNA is TGTGCCAGCTCGCCCCCGGGACTAGTGTACAATGAGCAGTTCTTC. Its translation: CASSPPGLVYNEQFF.